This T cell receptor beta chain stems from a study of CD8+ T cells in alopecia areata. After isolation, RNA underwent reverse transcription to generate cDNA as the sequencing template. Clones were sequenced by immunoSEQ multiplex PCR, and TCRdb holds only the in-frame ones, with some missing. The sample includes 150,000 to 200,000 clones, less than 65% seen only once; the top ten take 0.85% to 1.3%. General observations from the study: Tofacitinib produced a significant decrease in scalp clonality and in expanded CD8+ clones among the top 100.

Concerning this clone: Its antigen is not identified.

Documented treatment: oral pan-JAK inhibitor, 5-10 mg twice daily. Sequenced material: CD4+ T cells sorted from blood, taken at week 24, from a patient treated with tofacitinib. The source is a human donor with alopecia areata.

CDR3 sequence reads: CASSSGRNTEAFF. For the CDR3, the DNA is TGTGCCAGCAGTTCAGGGAGGAACACTGAAGCTTTCTTT. The chain joins TRBV27 to TRBJ1-1; a possible D gene is TRBD1 (5 bases). The CDR3 is 13 amino acids. The ends were cut back, 4 bases at V and 1 base at J, with 7 bases in the middle. CDR1 and CDR2 (germline): MNHEY, SMNVEV (reference sequence).